This TCR beta chain was sequenced for a study of blood T cell repertoires in COVID-19. About the study: Collection of acute and convalescent COVID-19 samples took place in the United States, Italy and Spain. Sample material is recorded as cDNA or gDNA derived from T cells, B-cell-depleted T cells, or PBMCs.

Original processing methods: Amplification of reference gene primers provided the estimated nucleated cell counts. Sequencing used immunoSEQ multiplex PCR; TCRdb keeps in-frame clones, though not all of them. The DNA gave D and trimming, while V, J and clone size come from that table. The sample has roughly 6,600 clones, 80% to 90% seen once; the top ten hold 8.5%. There are 13 residues in the CDR3. Losses at the gene ends were 6 bases for V and 5 bases for J; bases not matched to a gene: 9. Germline V gene data show CDR1 as SQVTM and CDR2 as ANQGSEA. Sample: peripheral blood. The chain carries TRBV29-1 and TRBJ1-2; the match to TRBD1 covers 7 bases. This clonotype was obtained from a human donor in a cohort sampled during active COVID-19. The donor label of this sample is uncertain. The CDR3: CSVRDSKTYGYTF. The CDR3 DNA sequence: TGCAGCGTCAGGGACAGCAAAACGTATGGCTACACCTTC.